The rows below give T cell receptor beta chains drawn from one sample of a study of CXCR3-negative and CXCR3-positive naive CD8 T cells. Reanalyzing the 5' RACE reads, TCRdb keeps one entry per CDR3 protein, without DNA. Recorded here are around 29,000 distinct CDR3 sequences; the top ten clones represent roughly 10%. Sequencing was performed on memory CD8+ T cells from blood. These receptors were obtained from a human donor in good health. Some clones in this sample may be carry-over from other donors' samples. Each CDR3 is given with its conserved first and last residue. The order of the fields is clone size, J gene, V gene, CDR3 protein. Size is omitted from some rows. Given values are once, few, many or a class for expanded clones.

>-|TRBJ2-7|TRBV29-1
CSVVGVAGKAYEQYF
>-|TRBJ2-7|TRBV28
CAIKQVLGYEQYF
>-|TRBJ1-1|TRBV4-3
CASSPSPGVGNTEAFF
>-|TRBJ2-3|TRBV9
CASSVAGVGPSGGNLDTQYF
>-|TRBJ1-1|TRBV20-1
CSARTWTIPLNTEAFF
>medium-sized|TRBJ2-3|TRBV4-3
CASSLTSGGEVDTQYF
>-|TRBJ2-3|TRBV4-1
CASSQDGTGGAGTEAFF
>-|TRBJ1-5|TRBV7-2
CASSLDTNQPQHF
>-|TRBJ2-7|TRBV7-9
CASSPTDRGSTYEQYF
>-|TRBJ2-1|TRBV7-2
CASSPTSGGPFIPYNEQFF
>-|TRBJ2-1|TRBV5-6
CASSLRELSYNEQFF
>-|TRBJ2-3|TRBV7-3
CASSVSGGQGDTQYF
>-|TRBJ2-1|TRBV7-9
CASSLVIAGDHNEQFF
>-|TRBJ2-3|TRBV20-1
CSASSPLLDTQYF
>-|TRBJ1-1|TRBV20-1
CSARAPGGHTEAFF